The rows below give T cell receptor beta chains drawn from one sample of a study of metastatic and nonmetastatic thyroid tumors. TCRdb called clones again from the PCR reads with MiXCR. The sample consists of 25,000 to 30,000 clones, 15% to 20% of them appearing once. The sequencing input was blood. The origin of the receptors is a female donor with papillary thyroid cancer or a benign thyroid nodule (not recorded which). Some clones in this sample may be carry-over from other donors' samples. The CDR3 runs from the conserved cysteine through the conserved F or W. A D gene is named only where the DNA matches it firmly. Only some rows state a clone size, as once, few, many or a class for expanded clones.

j_gene | d_gene | v_gene | abundance | CDR3nt | CDR3aa
TRBJ2-3 | - | TRBV7-9 | many | TGTGCCAGCAGCTGGGGTACAGATACGCAGTATTTT | CASSWGTDTQYF
TRBJ1-2 | TRBD1 | TRBV27 | medium-sized | TGTGCCAGCAGTCTCCGACAGGGGAGCTATGGCTACACCTTC | CASSLRQGSYGYTF
TRBJ1-1 | TRBD1 | TRBV7-9 | many | TGTGCCAGCAGCCCTGGACAGGGGGAAGATGAAGCTTTCTTT | CASSPGQGEDEAFF
TRBJ1-5 | - | TRBV19 | many | TGTGCCAGTAGTCGAATCCTGAATCAGCCCCAGCATTTT | CASSRILNQPQHF
TRBJ2-2 | - | TRBV6-6 | few | TGTGCCAGCAGTTACTCGATTGTCGGGGAGCTGTTTTTT | CASSYSIVGELFF
TRBJ1-1 | - | TRBV6-1 | many | TGTGCCAGCAGTCCACTCATAGAGAACACTGAAGCTTTCTTT | CASSPLIENTEAFF
TRBJ1-1 | - | TRBV4-3 | - | TGCGCCAGCAGCCCCTACCTTGAATTGAACACTGAAGCTTTCTTT | CASSPYLELNTEAFF
TRBJ2-3 | - | TRBV28 | medium-sized | TGTGCCAGCAGTTCTCCCGATTATGGCGGTAAAGATACGCAGTATTTT | CASSSPDYGGKDTQYF
TRBJ1-5 | - | TRBV10-3 | many | TGTGCCATCAGTGGACAGGATAATCAGCCCCAGCATTTT | CAISGQDNQPQHF
TRBJ2-1 | - | TRBV12-3/TRBV12-4 | many | TGTGCCAGCCAGTGGTCCTACAATGAGCAGTTCTTC | CASQWSYNEQFF
TRBJ2-7 | TRBD2 | TRBV20-1 | many | TGCAGTGCTCAGGGGATGGGTCCTTCTAGCGGGTACAATGCCTACGAGCAGTACTTC | CSAQGMGPSSGYNAYEQYF
TRBJ1-2 | TRBD1 | TRBV5-5 | - | TGTGCCAGCAGCGCATTGACAGGGTTAGGTAACTATGGCTACACCTTC | CASSALTGLGNYGYTF
TRBJ1-2 | - | TRBV11-2 | many | TGTGCCAGCAGCTCACACCTCTATGGCTACACCTTC | CASSSHLYGYTF
TRBJ2-5 | TRBD1 | TRBV2 | many | TGTGCCAGCAGTGTACCGACAGGGGACAATCGAGAGACCCAGTACTTC | CASSVPTGDNRETQYF
TRBJ2-1 | - | TRBV3-1 | many | TGTGCCAGCAGCCACGACGTGTCTAAGGGGCAGTTCTTC | CASSHDVSKGQFF
TRBJ1-1 | - | TRBV30 | - | TGTGCCTGGAGTGCACAGGTCAGTGAAGCTTTCTTT | CAWSAQVSEAFF
TRBJ2-1 | - | TRBV19 | many | TGTGCCAGTAGCCGGAGGGGGGGCTCCTACAATGAGCAGTTCTTC | CASSRRGGSYNEQFF
TRBJ2-1 | - | TRBV10-3 | - | TGTGCCATCGGCGGCAGGGGAGTTGAGCAGTTCTTC | CAIGGRGVEQFF
TRBJ2-5 | TRBD2 | TRBV30 | few | TGTGCCTGGAGTCGGGAGGGGAGGGGGACCCAGTACTTC | CAWSREGRGTQYF
TRBJ2-7 | TRBD1 | TRBV28 | few | TGTGCCAGCAGTTCCCCACCGGGACAGGGGAAGAGGTACGGGCAGTACTTC | CASSSPPGQGKRYGQYF